The 11 T cell receptor beta chains presented below share a single source sample, sequenced in a study of CD8 T cells in Susac syndrome. RNA, at about 0.45 to 1 ug, was reverse transcribed with random hexamers. From the immunoSEQ multiplex PCR reads, TCRdb called clonotypes with MiXCR, one entry per CDR3 protein. The data hold about 200,000 distinct CDR3 sequences, with roughly 94% observed a single time. Source material: CD4+ T cells from PBMCs. The receptor source for this set is a human donor in good health.

This chain links TRBV28 with TRBJ2-5; the D gene is possibly TRBD1 (5 bases). In germline, CDR1 is MDHEN, CDR2 SYDVKM. CDR3 length equals 9 residues. Trimming stripped 9 bases from V and 7 bases from J, with 6 bases between. The CDR3 DNA is TGTGCCAGTGGGGCGACCCAGTACTTC. Protein product: CASGATQYF.

The gene calls are TRBV20-1 and TRBJ2-1; D gene ambiguous. Germline V gene data show CDR1 as DFQATT and CDR2 as SNEGSKA (reference sequence). The CDR3 covers 13 residues. The CDR3 is CRPAGLSYNEQFF. Written as DNA, the CDR3 is TGCAGACCCGCCGGGCTCTCCTACAATGAGCAGTTCTTC.

The chain combines TRBV29-1 with TRBJ2-1; 7 bases are a match to TRBD1. The CDR3 is 15 residues long. V was pared by 7 bases and J by 2 bases, with 11 bases of the junction left unmatched. Germline CDR1 reads SQVTM; CDR2 reads ANQGSEA. CDR3: CSEFHRGLTYNEQFF. DNA for the CDR3: TGCAGCGAGTTCCACAGGGGTCTGACCTACAATGAGCAGTTCTTC.

The CDR3 reads CASSPAGFNYGYTF. CDR3 bases: TGTGCCAGCAGCCCCGCCGGGTTTAACTATGGCTACACCTTC. V is TRBV12-3 or TRBV12-4 and J is TRBJ1-2; D remains ambiguous. The CDR3 runs to 14 residues. The ends were cut back, 6 bases at V and 1 base at J, with 12 bases in the middle.

V usage is TRBV20-1 and J usage is TRBJ2-2; no clear D. The CDR3 is 16 residues long. The V end was cut by 1 base, the J end by 7 bases, with 19 bases between. The V gene's germline CDR1 is DFQATT and CDR2 SNEGSKA (reference sequence). This CDR3 is CSARGRPRDDIGELFF. DNA for the CDR3: TGCAGTGCTAGAGGTCGACCCCGCGACGATATCGGGGAGCTGTTTTTT.

This chain uses TRBV9 with TRBJ2-1; no clear D. Between the trimmed V and J ends, which lost 0 bases and 7 bases, there was a span of 11 bases. CDR1 SGDLS and CDR2 YYNGEE come from the germline V gene. CDR3 size: 14 residues. The CDR3 region is CASSVGTRWNEQFF. Written as DNA, the CDR3 is TGTGCCAGCAGCGTAGGGACGAGGTGGAATGAGCAGTTCTTC.

This chain links TRBV15 with TRBJ2-5, with D possibly TRBD1 on 6 matching bases. The V end was cut by 0 bases, the J end by 3 bases, with 14 bases between. The CDR3 sequence is 16 residues long. Per the germline V gene, CDR1 is LNHNV and CDR2 is YYDKDF (reference sequence). The CDR3 DNA reads as TGTGCCACCAGCAGAGATCCCGGCAGGGGTGAAGAGACCCAGTACTTC. It encodes CATSRDPGRGEETQYF.

The V gene is TRBV10-3, the J gene TRBJ1-4, with D hard to call. CDR1 is ENHRY and CDR2 is SYGVKD in the germline V gene. V lost 11 bases, J lost 3 bases, and 16 bases lay in between. The CDR3 runs 14 residues. CDR3: CALHVADPNEKLFF. As DNA, the CDR3 is TGTGCCCTTCACGTGGCAGACCCTAATGAAAAACTGTTTTTT.

V gene TRBV27 combines with J gene TRBJ2-6, with 7 bases fitting TRBD1. CDR1 is MNHEY and CDR2 is SMNVEV in the germline V gene (reference sequence). Trimming took 5 bases from V and 0 from J; bases not matched to a gene: 4. The length of the CDR3 is 16 residues. The CDR3 spells CASSIQGTSGANVLTF. In nucleotides, the CDR3 is TGTGCCAGCAGTATACAGGGGACCTCTGGGGCCAACGTCCTGACTTTC.

The chain has TRBV29-1 and TRBJ1-1; D is unclear. Germline CDR1 reads SQVTM; CDR2 reads ANQGSEA. This CDR3 spans 11 amino acids. Trimming stripped 8 bases from V and 1 base from J, with 8 bases between. The CDR3 nucleotides read TGCAGCAGTCAGCCGAACACTGAAGCTTTCTTT. Its protein is CSSQPNTEAFF.

The chain has TRBV7-9 and TRBJ1-1, with D maybe TRBD1 (6 bases). Germline-derived CDR1 and CDR2 are SEHNR and FQNEAQ (reference sequence). Trimming left V 4 bases short and J 1 base short, with 10 bases between. The CDR3 sequence is 14 residues long. The DNA of the CDR3 is TGTGCCAGCAGCTACAAGGGGGGGAACACTGAAGCTTTCTTT. Amino acid sequence: CASSYKGGNTEAFF.